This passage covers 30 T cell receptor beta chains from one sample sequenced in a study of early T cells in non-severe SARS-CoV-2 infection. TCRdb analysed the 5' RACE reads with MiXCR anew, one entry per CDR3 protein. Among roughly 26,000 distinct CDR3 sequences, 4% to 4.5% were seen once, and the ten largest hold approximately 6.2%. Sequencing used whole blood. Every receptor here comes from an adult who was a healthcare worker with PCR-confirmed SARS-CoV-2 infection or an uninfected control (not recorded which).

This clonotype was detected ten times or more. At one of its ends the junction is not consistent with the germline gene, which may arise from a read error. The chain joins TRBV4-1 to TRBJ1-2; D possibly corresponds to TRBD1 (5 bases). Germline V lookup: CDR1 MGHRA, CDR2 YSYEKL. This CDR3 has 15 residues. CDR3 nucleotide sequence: TGTGCCAGCAGCCAACCGGGACGAGGACGCTATGGCTACACCTTC. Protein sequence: CASSQPGRGRYGYTF.

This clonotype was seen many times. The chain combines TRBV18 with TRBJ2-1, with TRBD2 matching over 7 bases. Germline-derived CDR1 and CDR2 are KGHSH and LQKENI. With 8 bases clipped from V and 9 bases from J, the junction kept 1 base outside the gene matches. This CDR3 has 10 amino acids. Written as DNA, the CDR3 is TGTGCCAGCGGGGGGGGTGAGCAGTTCTTC. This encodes CASGGGEQFF. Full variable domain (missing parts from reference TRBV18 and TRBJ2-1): NAGVMQNPRHLVRRRGQEARLRCSPMKGHSHVYWYRQLPEEGLKFMVYLQKENIIDESGMPKERFSAEFPKEGPSILRIQQVVRGDSAAYFCASGGGEQFFGPGTRLTVL.

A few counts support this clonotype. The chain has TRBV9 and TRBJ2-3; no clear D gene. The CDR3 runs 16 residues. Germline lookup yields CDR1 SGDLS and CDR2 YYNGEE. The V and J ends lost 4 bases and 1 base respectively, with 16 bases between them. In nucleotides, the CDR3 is TGTGCCAGCAGCCCTCCCCTCATTGGGGGCACAGATACGCAGTATTTT. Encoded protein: CASSPPLIGGTDTQYF. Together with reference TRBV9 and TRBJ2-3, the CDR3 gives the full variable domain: DSGVTQTPKHLITATGQRVTLRCSPRSGDLSVYWYQQSLDQGLQFLIQYYNGEERAKGNILERFSAQQFPDLHSELNLSSLELGDSALYFCASSPPLIGGTDTQYFGPGTRLTVL.

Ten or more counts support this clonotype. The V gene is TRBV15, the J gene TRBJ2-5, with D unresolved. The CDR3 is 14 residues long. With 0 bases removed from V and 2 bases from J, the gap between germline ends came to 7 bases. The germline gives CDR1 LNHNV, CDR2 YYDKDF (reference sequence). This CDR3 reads CATSRDHVQETQYF. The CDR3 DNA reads TGTGCCACCAGCAGAGATCACGTTCAAGAGACCCAGTACTTC.

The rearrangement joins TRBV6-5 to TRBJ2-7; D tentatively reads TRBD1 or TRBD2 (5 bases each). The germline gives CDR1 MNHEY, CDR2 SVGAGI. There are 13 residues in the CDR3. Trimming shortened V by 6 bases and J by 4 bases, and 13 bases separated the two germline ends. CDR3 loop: CASSPIGGYEQYF. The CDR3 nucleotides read TGTGCCAGCAGCCCCATTGGGGGTTACGAGCAGTACTTC.

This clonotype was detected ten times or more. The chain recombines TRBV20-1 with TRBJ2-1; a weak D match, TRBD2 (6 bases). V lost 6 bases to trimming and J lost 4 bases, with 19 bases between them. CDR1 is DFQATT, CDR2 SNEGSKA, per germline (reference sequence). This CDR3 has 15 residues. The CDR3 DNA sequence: TGCAGTGCAGACACCGGGACTGTGGGTTACAATGAGCAGTTCTTC. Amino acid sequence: CSADTGTVGYNEQFF.

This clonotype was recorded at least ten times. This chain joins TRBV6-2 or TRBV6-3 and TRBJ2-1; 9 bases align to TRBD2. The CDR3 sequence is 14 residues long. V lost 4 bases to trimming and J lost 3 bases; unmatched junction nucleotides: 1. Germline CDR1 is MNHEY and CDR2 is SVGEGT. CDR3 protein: CASSSSGVYNEQFF. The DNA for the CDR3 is TGTGCCAGCAGTTCTAGCGGGGTCTACAATGAGCAGTTCTTC.

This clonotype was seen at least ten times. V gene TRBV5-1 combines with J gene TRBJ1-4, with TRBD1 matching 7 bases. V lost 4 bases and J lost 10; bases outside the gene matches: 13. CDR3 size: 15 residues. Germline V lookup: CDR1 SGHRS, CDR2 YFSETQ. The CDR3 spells CASSPGTEDSRKLFF. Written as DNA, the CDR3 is TGCGCCAGCAGCCCGGGGACAGAAGATTCCAGAAAACTGTTTTTT.

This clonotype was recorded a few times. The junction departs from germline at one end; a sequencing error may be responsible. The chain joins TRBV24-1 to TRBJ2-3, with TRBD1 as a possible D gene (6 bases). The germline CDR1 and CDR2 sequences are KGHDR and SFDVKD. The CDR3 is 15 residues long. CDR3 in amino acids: CATGDWGLSTDTQYF. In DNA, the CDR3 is TGTGCCACCGGTGACTGGGGGCTTAGCACAGATACGCAGTATTTT.

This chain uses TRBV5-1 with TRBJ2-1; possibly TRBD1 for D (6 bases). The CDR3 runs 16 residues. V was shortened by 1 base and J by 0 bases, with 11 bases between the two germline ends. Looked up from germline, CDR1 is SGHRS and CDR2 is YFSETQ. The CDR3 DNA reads TGCGCCAGCAGCTTGTCAGGGGTTGGCTCCTACAATGAGCAGTTCTTC. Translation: CASSLSGVGSYNEQFF.

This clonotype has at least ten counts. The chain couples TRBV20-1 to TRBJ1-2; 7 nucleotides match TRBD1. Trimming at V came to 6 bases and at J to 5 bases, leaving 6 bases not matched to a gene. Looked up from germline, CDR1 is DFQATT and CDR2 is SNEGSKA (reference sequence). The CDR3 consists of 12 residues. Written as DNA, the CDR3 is TGCAGTGCATGGGGACAGCGTTATGGCTACACCTTC. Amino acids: CSAWGQRYGYTF.

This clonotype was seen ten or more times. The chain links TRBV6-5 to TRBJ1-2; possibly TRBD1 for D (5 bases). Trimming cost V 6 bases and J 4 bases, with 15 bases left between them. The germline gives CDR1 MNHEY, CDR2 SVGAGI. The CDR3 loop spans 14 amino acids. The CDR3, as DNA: TGTGCCAGCAGCGTTACTCAGGGCAGCTATGGCTACACCTTC. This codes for CASSVTQGSYGYTF.

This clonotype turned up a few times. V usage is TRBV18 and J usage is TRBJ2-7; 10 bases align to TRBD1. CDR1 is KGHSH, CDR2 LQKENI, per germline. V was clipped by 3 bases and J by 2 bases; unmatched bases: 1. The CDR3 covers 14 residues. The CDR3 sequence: CASSPGQGTYEQYF. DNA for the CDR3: TGTGCCAGCTCACCGGGACAGGGGACCTACGAGCAGTACTTC.

CDR3 coding DNA: TGTGCCAGCTCACGGACAGGGGGCGAAGAGACCCAGTACTTC. Protein sequence: CASSRTGGEETQYF. The V gene is TRBV18, the J gene TRBJ2-5, with TRBD1 matching 11 bases. Per germline, CDR1 KGHSH and CDR2 LQKENI. The CDR3 covers 14 residues. V lost 4 bases, J lost 3 bases, and 1 base stayed unmatched.

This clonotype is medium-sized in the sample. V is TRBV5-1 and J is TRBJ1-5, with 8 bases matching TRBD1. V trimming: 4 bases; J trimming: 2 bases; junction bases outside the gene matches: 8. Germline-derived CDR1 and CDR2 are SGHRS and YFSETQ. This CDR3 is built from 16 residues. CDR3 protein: CASSEGTGSGNQPQHF. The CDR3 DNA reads TGCGCCAGCAGCGAAGGGACAGGTTCGGGCAATCAGCCCCAGCATTTT. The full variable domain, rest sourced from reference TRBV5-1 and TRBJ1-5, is KAGVTQTPRYLIKTRGQQVTLSCSPISGHRSVSWYQQTPGQGLQFLFEYFSETQRNKGNFPGRFSGRQFSNSRSEMNVSTLELGDSALYLCASSEGTGSGNQPQHFGDGTRLSIL.

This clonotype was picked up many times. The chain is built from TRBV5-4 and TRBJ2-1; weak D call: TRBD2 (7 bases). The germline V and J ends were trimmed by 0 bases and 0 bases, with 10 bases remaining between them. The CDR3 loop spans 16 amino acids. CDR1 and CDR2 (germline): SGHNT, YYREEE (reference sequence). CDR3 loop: CASSLEGGSSYNEQFF. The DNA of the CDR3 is TGTGCCAGCAGCTTGGAGGGGGGGAGCTCCTACAATGAGCAGTTCTTC. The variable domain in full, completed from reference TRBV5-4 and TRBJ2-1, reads ETGVTQSPTHLIKTRGQQVTLRCSSQSGHNTVSWYQQALGQGPQFIFQYYREEENGRGNFPPRFSGLQFPNYSSELNVNALELDDSALYLCASSLEGGSSYNEQFFGPGTRLTVL.

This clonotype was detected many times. CDR3 coding DNA: TGTGCCAGTAGTTTTGACGGCGGCTCTGGAAACACCATATATTTT. This gives the protein CASSFDGGSGNTIYF. V and J are TRBV19 and TRBJ1-3; D is unresolved. The CDR3 covers 15 residues. The V and J ends lost 5 bases and 0 bases respectively, with 11 bases between them. CDR1 is LNHDA and CDR2 is SQIVND in the germline V gene (reference sequence).

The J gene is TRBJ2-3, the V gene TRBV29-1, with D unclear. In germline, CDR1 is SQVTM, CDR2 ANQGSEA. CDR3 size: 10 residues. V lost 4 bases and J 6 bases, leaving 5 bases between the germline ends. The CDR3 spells CSVGADTQYF. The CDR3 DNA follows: TGCAGCGTTGGAGCGGATACGCAGTATTTT.

The CDR3 reads CASSLDGGAYEQYF. The CDR3 DNA is TGTGCCAGCAGCTTAGATGGCGGGGCCTACGAGCAGTACTTC. The chain couples TRBV7-2 to TRBJ2-7; possibly TRBD2 for D (6 bases). Trimming stripped 1 base from V and 2 bases from J, with 9 bases between. Germline V gene lookup returns CDR1 SGHTA and CDR2 FQGNSA. This CDR3 contains 14 residues.

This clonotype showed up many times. The CDR3 protein is CSVGQGGSYEQYF. The CDR3 DNA sequence: TGCAGCGTTGGACAGGGGGGCTCCTACGAGCAGTACTTC. The rearrangement joins TRBV29-1 to TRBJ2-7; 9 bases line up with TRBD1. CDR1 is SQVTM and CDR2 is ANQGSEA in the germline V gene. V lost 4 bases and J lost 0; bases outside the gene matches: 1. This CDR3 region has 13 residues.

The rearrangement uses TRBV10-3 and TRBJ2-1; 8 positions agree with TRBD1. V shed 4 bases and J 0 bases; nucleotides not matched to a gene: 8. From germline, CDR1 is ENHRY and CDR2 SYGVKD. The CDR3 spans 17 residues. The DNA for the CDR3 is TGTGCCATCAGTGGGCAGGGGGCGCCGAGCTCCTACAATGAGCAGTTCTTC. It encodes CAISGQGAPSSYNEQFF.

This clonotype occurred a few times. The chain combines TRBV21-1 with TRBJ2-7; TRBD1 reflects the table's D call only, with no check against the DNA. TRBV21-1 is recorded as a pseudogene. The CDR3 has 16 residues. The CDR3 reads CASSIVPGQGADEQYF. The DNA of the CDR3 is TGTGCCAGCAGCATAGTACCGGGACAGGGGGCCGACGAGCAGTACTTC.

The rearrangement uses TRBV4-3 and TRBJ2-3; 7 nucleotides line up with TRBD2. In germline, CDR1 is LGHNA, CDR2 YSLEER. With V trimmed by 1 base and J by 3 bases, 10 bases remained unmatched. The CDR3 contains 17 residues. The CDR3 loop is CASSQVLSRRETDTQYF. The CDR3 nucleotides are TGCGCCAGCAGCCAAGTTTTATCTAGGCGGGAGACAGATACGCAGTATTTT.

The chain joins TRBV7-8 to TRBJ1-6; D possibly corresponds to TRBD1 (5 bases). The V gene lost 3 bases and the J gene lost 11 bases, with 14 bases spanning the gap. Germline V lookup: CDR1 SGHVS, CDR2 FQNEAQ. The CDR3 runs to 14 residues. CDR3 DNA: TGTGCCAGCAGCTTTGGCGGGACTGCGACACCCCTCCACTTT. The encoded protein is CASSFGGTATPLHF.

The CDR3 sequence: CASSPAPKGNEQFF. The CDR3 DNA is TGTGCCAGCTCTCCGGCCCCCAAGGGCAATGAGCAGTTCTTC. V and J are TRBV18 and TRBJ2-1; the D is unclear. V was clipped by 6 bases and J by 6 bases, with 15 bases between them. Germline assignment: CDR1 KGHSH and CDR2 LQKENI. This CDR3 is built from 14 residues.

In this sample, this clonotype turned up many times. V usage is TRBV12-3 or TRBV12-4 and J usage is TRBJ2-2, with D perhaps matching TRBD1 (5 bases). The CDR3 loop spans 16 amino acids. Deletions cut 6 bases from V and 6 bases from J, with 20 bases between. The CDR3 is CASRNLDQGRPGELFF. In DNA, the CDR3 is TGTGCCAGCAGGAACTTGGATCAGGGAAGACCCGGGGAGCTGTTTTTT.

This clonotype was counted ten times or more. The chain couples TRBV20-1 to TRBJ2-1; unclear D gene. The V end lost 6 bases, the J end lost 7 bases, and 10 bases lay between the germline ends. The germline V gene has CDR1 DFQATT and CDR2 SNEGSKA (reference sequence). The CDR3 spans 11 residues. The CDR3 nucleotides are TGCAGTGCAGCTAGGTATAATGAGCAGTTCTTC. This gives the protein CSAARYNEQFF.

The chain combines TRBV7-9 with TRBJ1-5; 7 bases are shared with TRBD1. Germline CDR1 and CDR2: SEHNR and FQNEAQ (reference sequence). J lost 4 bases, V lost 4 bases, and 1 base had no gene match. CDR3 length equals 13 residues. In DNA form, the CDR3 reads TGTGCCAGCAGCTCGACAGGGAATCAGCCCCAGCATTTT. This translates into CASSSTGNQPQHF.

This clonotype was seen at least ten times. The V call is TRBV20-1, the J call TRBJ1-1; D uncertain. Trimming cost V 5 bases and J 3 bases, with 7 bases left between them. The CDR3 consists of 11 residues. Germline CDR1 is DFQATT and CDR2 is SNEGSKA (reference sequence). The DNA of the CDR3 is TGCAGTGCTCGACGCGACACTGAAGCTTTCTTT. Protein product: CSARRDTEAFF.

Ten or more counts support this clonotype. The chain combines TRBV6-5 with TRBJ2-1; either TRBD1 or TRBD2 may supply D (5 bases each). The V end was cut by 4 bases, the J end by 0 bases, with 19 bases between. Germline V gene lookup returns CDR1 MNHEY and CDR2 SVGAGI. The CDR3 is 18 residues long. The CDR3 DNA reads TGTGCCAGCAGTTCCTACCTGGGACCAGCTAGCTCCTACAATGAGCAGTTCTTC. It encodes CASSSYLGPASSYNEQFF.